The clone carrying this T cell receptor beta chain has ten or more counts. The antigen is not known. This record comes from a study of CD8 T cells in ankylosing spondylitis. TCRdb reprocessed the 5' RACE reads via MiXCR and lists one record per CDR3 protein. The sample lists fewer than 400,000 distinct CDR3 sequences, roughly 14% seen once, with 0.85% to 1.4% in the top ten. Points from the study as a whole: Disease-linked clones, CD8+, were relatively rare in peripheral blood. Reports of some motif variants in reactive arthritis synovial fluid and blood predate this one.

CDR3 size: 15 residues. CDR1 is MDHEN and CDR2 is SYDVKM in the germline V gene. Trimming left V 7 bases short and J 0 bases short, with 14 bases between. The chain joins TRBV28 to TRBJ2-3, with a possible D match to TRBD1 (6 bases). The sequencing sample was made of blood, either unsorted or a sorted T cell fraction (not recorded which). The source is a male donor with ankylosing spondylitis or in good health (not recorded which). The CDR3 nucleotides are TGTGCCAGCACCCCCGGACAGAGAAGCACAGATACGCAGTATTTT. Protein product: CASTPGQRSTDTQYF.